Below are 22 T cell receptor beta chains sequenced from a single sample in a study of blood T cell repertoires in COVID-19. Assay used: immunoSEQ multiplex PCR; TCRdb lists only in-frame clones, some missing. Among about 250,000 clones, around 84% were seen once, and the ten largest hold less than 2%. The specimen was PBMCs or T cells enriched from blood (not recorded which). The source is a man aged 40-50 years who had recovered from COVID-19.

In nucleotides, the CDR3 is TGTGCCAGCAGCCAAGTCACGGGACAGGGGGAGCAGTACTTC. Amino acids: CASSQVTGQGEQYF. This chain uses TRBV4-2 with TRBJ2-7; TRBD1 matches at 10 bases. This CDR3 has 14 residues. Per the germline V gene, CDR1 is LGHNA and CDR2 is YNFKEQ. V shed 1 base, J shed 7 bases, and the junction held 4 bases outside the gene matches.

The CDR3 DNA is TGCGCCAGCAGCCAAGATTGGGGATTGACAGGGTATCATAGAAACACCATATATTTT. It specifies CASSQDWGLTGYHRNTIYF. The chain recombines TRBV4-1 with TRBJ1-3, with 7 bases fitting TRBD1. With V trimmed by 0 bases and J by 5 bases, 16 bases remained unmatched. This CDR3 is built from 19 residues. Germline-derived CDR1 and CDR2 are MGHRA and YSYEKL.

This clone was detected a few times. The chain joins TRBV19 to TRBJ1-5; unclear D gene. The CDR3 totals 15 residues. Looked up from germline, CDR1 is LNHDA and CDR2 is SQIVND (reference sequence). Trimming took 6 bases from V and 0 from J, leaving 12 bases between them. CDR3 sequence reads: CASRPSSYSNQPQHF. In DNA, the CDR3 is TGTGCCAGTAGACCGAGTAGCTATAGCAATCAGCCCCAGCATTTT.

The chain carries TRBV19 and TRBJ1-4; a possible D gene is TRBD1 (5 bases). There are 15 residues in the CDR3. In germline, CDR1 is LNHDA, CDR2 SQIVND (reference sequence). Deletions cut 4 bases from V and 3 bases from J, with 12 bases between. The CDR3 sequence is CASSTADSSNEKLFF. The CDR3 DNA follows: TGTGCCAGTAGTACCGCAGACAGCTCTAATGAAAAACTGTTTTTT. Together with reference TRBV19 and TRBJ1-4, the CDR3 gives the full variable domain: DGGITQSPKYLFRKEGQNVTLSCEQNLNHDAMYWYRQDPGQGLRLIYYSQIVNDFQKGDIAEGYSVSREKKESFPLTVTSAQKNPTAFYLCASSTADSSNEKLFFGSGTQLSVL.

V gene TRBV5-8 combines with J gene TRBJ1-1, with D possibly matching TRBD1 (6 bases). Germline CDR1 SGHTS, CDR2 YDEGEE. V was cut by 0 bases and J by 1 base, with 10 bases left in between. The CDR3 covers 15 residues. CDR3 residues: CASSLGHRANTEAFF. CDR3 DNA: TGTGCCAGCAGCTTGGGTCACAGGGCGAACACTGAAGCTTTCTTT.

This chain joins TRBV7-6 and TRBJ2-7; D perhaps matches TRBD2 (7 bases). V was clipped by 0 bases and J by 6 bases, with 12 bases between them. Germline CDR1 is SGHVS and CDR2 is FNYEAQ. The CDR3 length is 14 residues. CDR3 protein: CASSLAHREGEQYF. The DNA of the CDR3 is TGTGCCAGCAGCTTAGCTCACAGGGAGGGCGAGCAGTACTTC. Complete variable domain (other parts from reference TRBV7-6 and TRBJ2-7): GAGVSQSPRYKVTKRGQDVALRCDPISGHVSLYWYRQALGQGPEFLTYFNYEAQQDKSGLPNDRFSAERPEGSISTLTIQRTEQRDSAMYRCASSLAHREGEQYFGPGTRLTVT.

This rearrangement joins TRBV27 to TRBJ2-7, with 10 positions matching TRBD2. CDR1 and CDR2 from the germline V gene are MNHEY and SMNVEV (reference sequence). The junction had 5 bases not matched to a gene; V was cut back by 6 bases and J by 6 bases. The CDR3 has 13 residues. The CDR3 loop reads CASSPSGGLEQYF. The DNA of the CDR3 is TGTGCCAGCAGCCCTAGCGGGGGCCTCGAGCAGTACTTC.

The gene calls are TRBV3-1 (or the pseudogene TRBV3-2) and TRBJ1-4; TRBD1 might be the D (5 bases). Germline loops: CDR1 LGHDT, CDR2 YNNKEL (reference sequence). The V gene lost 0 bases and the J gene lost 3 bases, with 11 bases spanning the gap. The CDR3 is made up of 16 amino acids. DNA of the CDR3: TGTGCCAGCAGCCAAGATTTGGGGCAAGCTAATGAAAAACTGTTTTTT. This encodes CASSQDLGQANEKLFF.

CDR3 sequence reads: CASSRVGQGGSGSPLHF. In nucleotides, the CDR3 is TGTGCCAGCAGCCGGGTCGGGCAGGGAGGCTCGGGATCACCCCTCCACTTT. The rearrangement uses TRBV7-3 and TRBJ1-6; weak D call: TRBD1 (5 bases). Germline CDR1 and CDR2: SGHTA and FQGTGA. This CDR3 has 17 residues. The V and J ends lost 5 bases and 10 bases respectively, with 24 bases between them. Supplemented by reference TRBV7-3 and TRBJ1-6, the full variable domain reads GAGVSQTPSNKVTEKGKYVELRCDPISGHTALYWYRQSLGQGPEFLIYFQGTGAADDSGLPNDRFFAVRPEGSVSTLKIQRTERGDSAVYLCASSRVGQGGSGSPLHFGNGTRLTVT.

The genes are TRBV6-5 and TRBJ1-2; a weak D match, TRBD1 (5 bases). Trimming left V 0 bases short and J 4 bases short, with 12 bases between. Germline CDR1 MNHEY, CDR2 SVGAGI. CDR3 length equals 15 residues. The CDR3 nucleotides read TGTGCCAGCAGTTACTCTCAGGGATCGGGCTATGGCTACACCTTC. It encodes CASSYSQGSGYGYTF.

The chain links TRBV10-3 to TRBJ2-7; 10 nucleotides line up with TRBD1. In germline, CDR1 is ENHRY, CDR2 SYGVKD. Trimming at V came to 1 base and at J to 4 bases, leaving 7 bases not matched to a gene. There are 16 residues in the CDR3. The CDR3 DNA sequence: TGTGCCATCAGTGAGTATGCCCAGGGACAGGGGTACGAGCAGTACTTC. Its translation: CAISEYAQGQGYEQYF.

The rearrangement links TRBV28 to TRBJ2-2; D possibly corresponds to TRBD2 (6 bases). V lost 0 bases, J lost 0 bases, and 8 bases lay in between. From germline, CDR1 is MDHEN and CDR2 SYDVKM. This CDR3 has 16 residues. The CDR3 loop reads CASSLWGGANTGELFF. The CDR3, as DNA: TGTGCCAGCAGTTTATGGGGGGGTGCGAACACCGGGGAGCTGTTTTTT.

V usage is TRBV11-1 and J usage is TRBJ2-5; D remains unclear. Germline V CDR1 and CDR2: SGHAT, FQDESV (reference sequence). This CDR3 contains 13 residues. V was pared by 4 bases and J by 5 bases, with 11 bases between. The chain's CDR3 is CASSSLALETQYF. The CDR3, as DNA: TGTGCCAGCAGCTCCTTGGCTTTGGAGACCCAGTACTTC.

The chain is built from TRBV11-2 and TRBJ1-1; the D gene is possibly TRBD1 (5 bases). Germline V gene data show CDR1 as SGHAT and CDR2 as FQNNGV. Trimming stripped 2 bases from V and 7 bases from J, with 17 bases between. This CDR3 region has 15 residues. Here the CDR3 reads CASSLNSGAMGEAFF. The CDR3 DNA is TGTGCCAGCAGCTTAAATTCTGGGGCCATGGGTGAAGCTTTCTTT.

The chain uses TRBV27 and TRBJ1-6; 10 bases map to TRBD1. This CDR3 spans 13 amino acids. V trimming: 5 bases; J trimming: 10 bases; junction bases outside the gene matches: 2. Germline V gene data show CDR1 as MNHEY and CDR2 as SMNVEV (reference sequence). The CDR3 protein is CASSRTGGSPLHF. CDR3 nucleotides: TGTGCCAGCAGTCGGACAGGGGGATCACCCCTCCACTTT.

The chain uses TRBV30 and TRBJ2-3, with D tentatively TRBD2 (6 bases). Trimming removed 0 bases at V and 9 bases at J, with 7 bases between. This CDR3 comprises 11 residues. Germline CDR1 reads GTSNPN; CDR2 reads SVGIG (reference sequence). CDR3 nucleotides: TGTGCCTGGAGTGTCGGAGGGACGCAGTATTTT. As protein: CAWSVGGTQYF.

The CDR3 sequence is CATSRRPGHFDEQYF. CDR3 DNA: TGTGCCACCAGCAGACGACCGGGACACTTTGACGAGCAGTACTTC. The chain is built from TRBV15 and TRBJ2-7, with D perhaps matching TRBD1 (6 bases). The CDR3 loop spans 15 amino acids. The V end lost 2 bases, the J end lost 5 bases, and 16 bases lay between the germline ends. Germline V lookup: CDR1 LNHNV, CDR2 YYDKDF (reference sequence).

The chain uses TRBV9 and TRBJ1-1; no definite D call. Germline V lookup: CDR1 SGDLS, CDR2 YYNGEE. The CDR3 is made up of 13 amino acids. V dropped 4 bases and J dropped 8 bases, with 15 bases sitting between them. DNA of the CDR3: TGTGCCAGCAGCTTTCGACGGTCCGGGGAAGCTTTCTTT. This gives the protein CASSFRRSGEAFF.

This sequence joins TRBV28 and TRBJ1-5, with D uncertain. The CDR3 loop spans 14 amino acids. CDR1 is MDHEN and CDR2 is SYDVKM in the germline V gene. The V end was cut by 7 bases, the J end by 6 bases, with 16 bases between. The CDR3 coding sequence is TGTGCCAGCAACGTACCGGGGTTCACTCAGCCCCAGCATTTT. It specifies CASNVPGFTQPQHF. Full variable domain (rest looked up from reference TRBV28 and TRBJ1-5): DVKVTQSSRYLVKRTGEKVFLECVQDMDHENMFWYRQDPGLGLRLIYFSYDVKMKEKGDIPEGYSVSREKKERFSLILESASTNQTSMYLCASNVPGFTQPQHFGDGTRLSIL.

The chain joins TRBV5-6 to TRBJ2-7; 11 bases align to TRBD1. Germline assignment: CDR1 SGHDT and CDR2 YYEEEE. Germline trimming cut 4 bases from V and 4 bases from J; bases unmatched to any gene: 10. CDR3 length: 16 residues. The CDR3 DNA reads TGTGCCAGCAGCGCCTACCGGGACAGGGGGTCTTACGAGCAGTACTTC. This codes for CASSAYRDRGSYEQYF.

V usage is TRBV28 and J usage is TRBJ2-5; tentative D call: TRBD2 (5 bases). Per the germline V gene, CDR1 is MDHEN and CDR2 is SYDVKM. The germline V and J ends were trimmed by 4 bases and 4 bases, with 16 bases remaining between them. The CDR3 extends over 15 amino acids. Written as DNA, the CDR3 is TGTGCCAGCAGTTCCCCCGGTCGGGATGGAGAGACCCAGTACTTC. It is translated as CASSSPGRDGETQYF. Full variable domain (outside the CDR3, taken from reference TRBV28 and TRBJ2-5): DVKVTQSSRYLVKRTGEKVFLECVQDMDHENMFWYRQDPGLGLRLIYFSYDVKMKEKGDIPEGYSVSREKKERFSLILESASTNQTSMYLCASSSPGRDGETQYFGPGTRLLVL.

This clone was seen only once. The CDR3 here is CASTTTGVLGTIYF. The CDR3 bases are TGTGCCAGTACCACGACAGGGGTATTAGGCACCATATATTTT. The gene calls are TRBV19 and TRBJ1-3; 8 bases are a match to TRBD1. The CDR3 has 14 residues. Germline values: CDR1 LNHDA, CDR2 SQIVND (reference sequence). V was pared by 7 bases and J by 9 bases, with 11 bases of the junction left unmatched. Full variable domain (missing parts from reference TRBV19 and TRBJ1-3): DGGITQSPKYLFRKEGQNVTLSCEQNLNHDAMYWYRQDPGQGLRLIYYSQIVNDFQKGDIAEGYSVSREKKESFPLTVTSAQKNPTAFYLCASTTTGVLGTIYFGEGSWLTVV.